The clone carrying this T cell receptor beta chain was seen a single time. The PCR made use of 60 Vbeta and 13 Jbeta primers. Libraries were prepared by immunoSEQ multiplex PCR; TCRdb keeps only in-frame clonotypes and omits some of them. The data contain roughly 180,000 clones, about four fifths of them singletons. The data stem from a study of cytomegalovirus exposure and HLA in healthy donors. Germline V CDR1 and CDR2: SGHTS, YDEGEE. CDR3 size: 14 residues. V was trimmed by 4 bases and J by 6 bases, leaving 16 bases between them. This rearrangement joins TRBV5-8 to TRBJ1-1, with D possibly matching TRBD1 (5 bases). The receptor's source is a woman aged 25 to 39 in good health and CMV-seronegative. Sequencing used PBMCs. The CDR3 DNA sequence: TGTGCCAGCAGCCCCGGCCGGCGGACATCTGAAGCTTTCTTT. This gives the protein CASSPGRRTSEAFF.